This is a list of T cell receptor beta chains from one sample in a study of T cell repertoires in cytomegalovirus infection. TCRdb redid the calling of the reads with MiXCR, one entry per CDR3 protein. The repertoire includes around 290,000 distinct CDR3 sequences, about 26% of them detected once, and roughly 13% sits in the top ten. Sequencing was done on a sample of PBMCs. These receptors all stem from a human donor in good health (CMV status not recorded). Some clones in this sample may be carry-over from other donors' samples. The CDR3 runs from the conserved cysteine through the conserved F or W. A D gene is named only where the DNA matches it firmly. For some rows the clone size is stated as once, few or many, or as a class when expanded; others skip it.

j_call v_call d_call clone_size cdr3_aa
TRBJ1-2 TRBV7-2 - many CASSRGGGYTF
TRBJ1-5 TRBV19 TRBD1 many CASSIRGQDVTGNQPQHF
TRBJ2-2 TRBV11-2 - - CASTLLGNTGELFF
TRBJ2-1 TRBV4-1 - many CASSQVQQGSYNEQFF
TRBJ1-5 TRBV20-1 - - CSARGGGSSGQPQHF
TRBJ1-5 TRBV28 TRBD1 - CASNQVGTGGVQPQHF
TRBJ2-3 TRBV7-2 TRBD2 many CASSLASSGSGTDTQYF
TRBJ1-4 TRBV5-1 - - CASSLGPGDANEKLFF
TRBJ1-1 TRBV7-2 - - CASNLVRGAEAFF
TRBJ2-7 TRBV20-1 TRBD2 few CSVIAGGVSEQYF
TRBJ2-5 TRBV11-2 TRBD2 few CASSLVPSGGPLGETQYF
TRBJ2-7 TRBV4-3 - - CASSIAYEQYF
TRBJ1-2 TRBV5-6 - few CASSPDVAPGEHGYTF
TRBJ2-7 TRBV7-2 TRBD2 many CASSVGLAGWSSYEQYF
TRBJ1-1 TRBV6-5 - - CASRAPGGGGEAFF
TRBJ2-7 TRBV6-5 - - CASSSRRDISYEQYF
TRBJ2-3 TRBV20-1 TRBD1 - CSASGQGSSTDTQYF
TRBJ2-1 TRBV5-1 TRBD2 - CASSITSGDYNEQFF
TRBJ2-3 TRBV27 - few CASTTGGGPSTDTQYF
TRBJ1-5 TRBV6-4 - once CASSDRANQPQHF
TRBJ2-1 TRBV18 TRBD2 few CASSSTSGGALNEQFF
TRBJ2-7 TRBV12-3/TRBV12-4 - many CASSLFRDGEQYF
TRBJ2-2 TRBV15 TRBD1 once CATSTKVDRGYTGELFF
TRBJ2-7 TRBV28 TRBD1 many CASIQPGTGTYEQYF
TRBJ2-1 TRBV4-1 - many CASSPRLTDNEQFF
TRBJ2-7 TRBV7-2 - many CASSLAGGAYEQYF
TRBJ2-1 TRBV6-6 - - CASSYYQGHGGDSYNEQFF
TRBJ2-6 TRBV4-3 - few CASSQDSGWANVLTF
TRBJ2-1 TRBV12-3/TRBV12-4 TRBD2 few CASSLAALTLPRTSGIYNEQFF
TRBJ2-7 TRBV7-2 TRBD2 many CASSLVAGGLWSSYEQYF
TRBJ1-1 TRBV28 - many CASRRTRDVNTEAFF
TRBJ2-2 TRBV7-7 - - CASSPDYNTGELFF